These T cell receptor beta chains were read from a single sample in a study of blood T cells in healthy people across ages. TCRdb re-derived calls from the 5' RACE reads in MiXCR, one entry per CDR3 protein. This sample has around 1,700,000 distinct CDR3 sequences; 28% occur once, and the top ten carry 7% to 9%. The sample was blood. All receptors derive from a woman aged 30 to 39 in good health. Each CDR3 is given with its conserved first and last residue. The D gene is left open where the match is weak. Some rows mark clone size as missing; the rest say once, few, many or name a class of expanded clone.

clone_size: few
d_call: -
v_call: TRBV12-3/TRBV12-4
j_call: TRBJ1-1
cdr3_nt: TGTGCCAGCAATACAGAGATGAACACTGAAGCTTTCTTT
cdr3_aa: CASNTEMNTEAFF

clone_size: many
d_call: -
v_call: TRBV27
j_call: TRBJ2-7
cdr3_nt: TGTGCCAGCAGTCCGCGGGGACGGTCAAGCTCCTACGAGCAGTACTTC
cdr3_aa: CASSPRGRSSSYEQYF

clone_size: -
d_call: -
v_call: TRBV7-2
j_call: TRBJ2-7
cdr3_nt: TGTGCCAGCAGTCTATACCCCCAGGGGTTGGACGAGCAGTACTTC
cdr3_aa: CASSLYPQGLDEQYF

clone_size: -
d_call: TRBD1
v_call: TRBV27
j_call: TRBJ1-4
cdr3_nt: TGTGCCAGCAGTGGGGGACAGATTAATGAAAAACGGTTTTTT
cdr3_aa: CASSGGQINEKRFF

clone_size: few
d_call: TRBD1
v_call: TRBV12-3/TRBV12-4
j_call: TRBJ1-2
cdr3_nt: TGTTCCAGCAACGCGGGACAGAGCTATGGCTACACCTTC
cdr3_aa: CSSNAGQSYGYTF

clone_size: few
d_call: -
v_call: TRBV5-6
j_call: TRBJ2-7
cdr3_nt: TGTGCCAGCAGCGGACCCCGTAGGGGAACCTCTCCCGAGCAGTACTTC
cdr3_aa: CASSGPRRGTSPEQYF

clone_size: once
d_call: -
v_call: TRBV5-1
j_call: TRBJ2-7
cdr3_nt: TGCGCCGGCAGCTCCAGGGGCCCCTACGAGCAGTACTTC
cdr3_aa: CAGSSRGPYEQYF

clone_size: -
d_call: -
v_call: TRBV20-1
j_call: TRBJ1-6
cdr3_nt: TGCAGTGCTGAGCGACAGCCTTTACCCCTCCACTTT
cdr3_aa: CSAERQPLPLHF

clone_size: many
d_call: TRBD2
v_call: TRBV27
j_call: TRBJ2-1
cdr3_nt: TGTGCCAGCAGTCTAGCGGGAGTTGCCTACAATGAGCAGTTCTTC
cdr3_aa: CASSLAGVAYNEQFF

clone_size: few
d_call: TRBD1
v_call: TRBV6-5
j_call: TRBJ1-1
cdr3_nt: TGTGCCAGCAGACACCGAGACAGGGTCGACACTGAAGCTTTCTTT
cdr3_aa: CASRHRDRVDTEAFF

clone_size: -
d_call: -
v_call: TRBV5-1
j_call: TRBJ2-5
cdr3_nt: TGCGCCAGCAGCCCCCGGGACGGAGGGAAAGAGACCCAGTACTTC
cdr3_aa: CASSPRDGGKETQYF

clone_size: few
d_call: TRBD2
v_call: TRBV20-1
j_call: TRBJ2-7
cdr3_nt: TGCAGTGCACCAATCGGGACTAGCGCGAGGGAGCAGTACTTC
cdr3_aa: CSAPIGTSAREQYF

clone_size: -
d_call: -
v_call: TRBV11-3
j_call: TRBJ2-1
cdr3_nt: TGTGCCAGCGGGGAGGGGGCCCTCCTGTTCTTC
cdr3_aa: CASGEGALLFF

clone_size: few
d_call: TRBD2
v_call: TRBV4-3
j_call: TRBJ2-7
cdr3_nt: TGCGCCAGCAGCCAAGAAACTAGCGGGAGAGAGGAGCAGTACTTC
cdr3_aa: CASSQETSGREEQYF